This is a list of T cell receptor beta chains from one sample in a study of shared clonotypes between healthy human individuals. Produced via immunoSEQ multiplex PCR; TCRdb's table is partial and in-frame only. The sample yields about 1.4 million clones, approximately 97% seen once. The material sequenced was naive CD4+ T cells sorted from blood. These receptors originate from a young man in good health. Each CDR3 is given with its conserved first and last residue.

CDR3 length: 12
J gene: TRBJ2-2
V gene: TRBV7-9
CDR3 protein: CASWTSTGELFF

CDR3 length: 13
J gene: TRBJ2-2
V gene: TRBV19
CDR3 protein: CASSAPGTGELFF

CDR3 length: 14
J gene: TRBJ2-5
V gene: TRBV7-6
CDR3 protein: CASSLQGTPKTQYF

CDR3 length: 16
J gene: TRBJ1-2
V gene: TRBV5-8
CDR3 protein: CASSFWTGTERYGYTF

CDR3 length: 14
J gene: TRBJ2-2
V gene: TRBV7-6
CDR3 protein: CASRRGLVPGELFF

CDR3 length: 16
J gene: TRBJ2-1
V gene: TRBV7-3
CDR3 protein: CASSFLSGSSYNEQFF

CDR3 length: 14
J gene: TRBJ2-7
V gene: TRBV28
CDR3 protein: CASSPPAVVYEQYF

CDR3 length: 16
J gene: TRBJ2-7
V gene: TRBV18
CDR3 protein: CASSPVRGQGGNEQYF

CDR3 length: 16
J gene: TRBJ2-4
V gene: TRBV7-9
CDR3 protein: CASSPRLAGQKNIQYF

CDR3 length: 24
J gene: TRBJ2-1
V gene: TRBV9
CDR3 protein: CASSVKSLTGTSGREGRAYNEQFF

CDR3 length: 16
J gene: TRBJ2-5
V gene: TRBV5-6
CDR3 protein: CASSFAIAGGGETQYF

CDR3 length: 16
J gene: TRBJ2-1
V gene: TRBV7-2
CDR3 protein: CASSLQGGYPYNEQFF

CDR3 length: 17
J gene: TRBJ2-3
V gene: TRBV4-1
CDR3 protein: CASSLSSGPSATDTQYF

CDR3 length: 16
J gene: TRBJ2-2
V gene: TRBV7-9
CDR3 protein: CASSSHAGERTGELFF

CDR3 length: 13
J gene: TRBJ2-1
V gene: TRBV28
CDR3 protein: CASSSHKRGEQFF

CDR3 length: 11
J gene: TRBJ2-1
V gene: TRBV11-1
CDR3 protein: CASSLTYEQFF

CDR3 length: 14
J gene: TRBJ1-5
V gene: TRBV2
CDR3 protein: CASNGLYSNQPQHF

CDR3 length: 15
J gene: TRBJ2-5
V gene: TRBV19
CDR3 protein: CASSSHSGSTETQYF

CDR3 length: 20
J gene: TRBJ1-5
V gene: TRBV2
CDR3 protein: CASSEARPGQVNYSNQPQHF

CDR3 length: 15
J gene: TRBJ2-2
V gene: TRBV7-7
CDR3 protein: CASRSITGGTGELFF

CDR3 length: 15
J gene: TRBJ2-1
V gene: TRBV27
CDR3 protein: CASKLSLAGVHEQFF

CDR3 length: 14
J gene: TRBJ2-3
V gene: TRBV18
CDR3 protein: CASSPRPNTDTQYF

CDR3 length: 17
J gene: TRBJ1-1
V gene: TRBV19
CDR3 protein: CASRGDRGRLKRTEAFF

CDR3 length: 15
J gene: TRBJ2-1
V gene: TRBV7-9
CDR3 protein: CASSLSPSGYNEQFF

CDR3 length: 15
J gene: TRBJ2-1
V gene: TRBV2
CDR3 protein: CASSQASGRSGEQFF

CDR3 length: 14
J gene: TRBJ2-4
V gene: TRBV6-5
CDR3 protein: CASSSVGMGNIQYF

CDR3 length: 16
J gene: TRBJ2-2
V gene: TRBV4-3
CDR3 protein: CASSQDRLARTGELFF

CDR3 length: 17
J gene: TRBJ2-5
V gene: TRBV28
CDR3 protein: CASSFHTLRDREETQYF

CDR3 length: 14
J gene: TRBJ1-1
V gene: TRBV13
CDR3 protein: CASSPTLRNTEAFF

CDR3 length: 15
J gene: TRBJ2-6
V gene: TRBV9
CDR3 protein: CASSKAESGANVLTF

CDR3 length: 17
J gene: TRBJ1-1
V gene: TRBV10-3
CDR3 protein: CAISGALGQGYGAEAFF

CDR3 length: 15
J gene: TRBJ2-1
V gene: TRBV28
CDR3 protein: CASSPTSGKHNEQFF

CDR3 length: 15
J gene: TRBJ2-1
V gene: TRBV7-3
CDR3 protein: CASSLTTSGYNEQFF

CDR3 length: 13
J gene: TRBJ1-2
V gene: TRBV12-5
CDR3 protein: CASGQTGGRGYTF

CDR3 length: 16
J gene: TRBJ1-1
V gene: TRBV15
CDR3 protein: CATSRGTRRRNTEAFF

CDR3 length: 18
J gene: TRBJ2-4
V gene: TRBV5-5
CDR3 protein: CASSRTLKTSGGGDIQYF

CDR3 length: 14
J gene: TRBJ2-3
V gene: TRBV7-2
CDR3 protein: CASSAETSTDTQYF

CDR3 length: 15
J gene: TRBJ2-7
V gene: TRBV11-2
CDR3 protein: CASSSSPRSNYEQYF

CDR3 length: 16
J gene: TRBJ2-5
V gene: TRBV2
CDR3 protein: CASSKDRILSRETQYF

CDR3 length: 18
J gene: TRBJ2-7
V gene: TRBV14
CDR3 protein: CASSQNPGLAGKEYEQYF

CDR3 length: 18
J gene: TRBJ1-5
V gene: TRBV4-2
CDR3 protein: CASSQYLPGTGGNQPQHF

CDR3 length: 17
J gene: TRBJ1-3
V gene: TRBV23-1
CDR3 protein: CASSRREGGGSGNTIYF

CDR3 length: 14
J gene: TRBJ2-7
V gene: TRBV19
CDR3 protein: CASIEGTNPYEQYF

CDR3 length: 14
J gene: TRBJ2-7
V gene: TRBV7-2
CDR3 protein: CASSFYQYSYEQYF

CDR3 length: 17
J gene: TRBJ2-3
V gene: TRBV6-4
CDR3 protein: CASSDSAGGRHTDTQYF

CDR3 length: 11
J gene: TRBJ2-5
V gene: TRBV6-5
CDR3 protein: CASSGGGSQYF

CDR3 length: 15
J gene: TRBJ2-2
V gene: TRBV9
CDR3 protein: CASSVVIGAAGELFF

CDR3 length: 13
J gene: TRBJ1-2
V gene: TRBV28
CDR3 protein: CASISTANYGYTF

CDR3 length: 15
J gene: TRBJ1-6
V gene: TRBV30
CDR3 protein: CASDLLGTGVSPLHF

CDR3 length: 18
J gene: TRBJ2-3
V gene: TRBV9
CDR3 protein: CASSVDTSGSKFTDTQYF